A single sample is the source of the 30 T cell receptor beta chains below, sequenced in a study of blood T cells in healthy people across ages. Primed by a sample-barcoded 5' primer and a J-beta primer mix, a second PCR proceeded for about 7 to 11 cycles. TCRdb re-analysed the 5' RACE reads in MiXCR, keeping a single row per CDR3 protein. The sample consists of roughly 1,500,000 distinct CDR3 sequences, roughly 40% of them appearing once. The specimen was blood. The receptors were sampled from a woman younger than 35 in good health.

This chain's CDR3 is CASSYSGQGAVGNYGYTF. The CDR3 coding sequence is TGTGCCAGCAGTTACTCAGGGCAGGGGGCGGTCGGTAACTATGGCTACACCTTC. This chain joins TRBV6-5 and TRBJ1-2, with 8 bases matching TRBD1. CDR1 and CDR2 (germline): MNHEY, SVGAGI. The V gene end was trimmed by 0 bases and the J gene end by 1 base; junction bases not matched to a gene: 10. The length of the CDR3 is 18 residues.

A note on this clonotype: Its ends do not fully match the called genes, so a read error is possible. This chain links TRBV20-1 with TRBJ1-6; D is uncertain. CDR1 is DFQATT, CDR2 SNEGSKA, per germline (reference sequence). CDR3 length equals 12 residues. This CDR3 reads CGAGYDNSPLHF. The CDR3 DNA reads TGCGGTGCCGGGTATGATAATTCACCCCTCCACTTT.

The chain couples TRBV20-1 to TRBJ2-5; D is uncertain. CDR3 length equals 12 residues. Germline CDR1 reads DFQATT; CDR2 reads SNEGSKA (reference sequence). Trimming shortened V by 1 base and J by 4 bases, and 7 bases separated the two germline ends. The CDR3 spells CSARGPPETQYF. The CDR3 bases are TGCAGTGCTAGAGGGCCACCAGAGACCCAGTACTTC.

The V gene is TRBV12-3 or TRBV12-4, the J gene TRBJ2-1, with TRBD2 as a possible D gene (6 bases). Trimming removed 5 bases at V and 9 bases at J, with 14 bases between. The CDR3 has 13 residues. The CDR3 reads CASSPELAGEQFF. The CDR3 DNA follows: TGTGCCAGCAGTCCGGAACTAGCAGGTGAGCAGTTCTTC.

V is TRBV20-1 and J is TRBJ2-5, with 8 bases aligning to TRBD1. The assigned J gene may be wrong: the sequence end matches TRBJ2-7 better. CDR1 is DFQATT, CDR2 SNEGSKA, per germline (reference sequence). The CDR3 extends over 12 amino acids. In DNA, the CDR3 is TGCAGTGTCGGGCAGGGGGCAAACGAGCAGTACTTC. It is translated as CSVGQGANEQYF.

V is TRBV20-1 and J is TRBJ2-5, with TRBD1 identical over 7 bases. Looked up from germline, CDR1 is DFQATT and CDR2 is SNEGSKA (reference sequence). With 8 bases clipped from V and 2 bases from J, the junction kept 2 bases outside the gene matches. The CDR3 sequence is 11 residues long. CDR3 coding DNA: TGCAGTAGGGGACAGCAAGAGACCCAGTACTTC. This translates into CSRGQQETQYF.

This chain joins TRBV5-1 and TRBJ2-3; no clear D gene. Trimming cost V 4 bases and J 3 bases, with 15 bases left between them. Germline V lookup: CDR1 SGHRS, CDR2 YFSETQ. This CDR3 contains 15 residues. CDR3 loop: CASSEADGETDTQYF. CDR3 sequence (DNA): TGCGCCAGCAGCGAGGCGGACGGCGAGACAGATACGCAGTATTTT.

The V call is TRBV10-3, the J call TRBJ2-4; the D gene is possibly TRBD2 (7 bases). Gene TRBJ2-7 matches the end of the DNA better, so the J call may be wrong. The CDR3 length is 13 residues. The germline CDR1 and CDR2 sequences are ENHRY and SYGVKD. Here the CDR3 DNA reads TGTGCCATCAGTCTCAGGGAGGGGGACGAGCAGTACTTC. Translating gives CAISLREGDEQYF.

This CDR3 reads CASVQRGFGYTF. The CDR3 DNA reads as TGTGCCAGCGTCCAAAGGGGGTTCGGCTACACCTTC. This chain uses TRBV7-9 with TRBJ1-2, with D possibly TRBD1 on 6 matching bases. Germline CDR1 is SEHNR and CDR2 is FQNEAQ (reference sequence). Trimming pared 8 bases from V and 8 bases from J, leaving 15 bases between. There are 12 residues in the CDR3.

J is TRBJ1-1 and V is TRBV30, with D possibly matching TRBD1 (5 bases). CDR3 length equals 13 residues. Trimming pared 5 bases from V and 3 bases from J, leaving 13 bases between. Germline CDR1 reads GTSNPN; CDR2 reads SVGIG (reference sequence). The CDR3 nucleotides read TGTGCCTGGGTGCGGGTGGGGGACACTGAAGCTTTCTTT. It specifies CAWVRVGDTEAFF. Complete variable domain (other parts from reference TRBV30 and TRBJ1-1): SQTIHQWPATLVQPVGSPLSLECTVEGTSNPNLYWYRQAAGRGLQLLFYSVGIGQISSEVPQNLSASRPQDRQFILSSKKLLLSDSGFYLCAWVRVGDTEAFFGQGTRLTVV.

This clonotype was observed a few times. The rearrangement uses TRBV10-3 and TRBJ1-1; a weak D match, TRBD1 (5 bases). Germline-derived CDR1 and CDR2 are ENHRY and SYGVKD. V was cut by 10 bases and J by 10 bases, with 16 bases left in between. This CDR3 is 11 amino acids long. CDR3 amino acids: CATRERGAAFF. The CDR3 coding sequence is TGTGCCACGCGAGAACGAGGGGCAGCTTTCTTT.

This clonotype was counted only a few times. The V gene is TRBV28, the J gene TRBJ2-3; TRBD1 agrees at 9 bases. There are 16 residues in the CDR3. Germline V gene sequence: CDR1 MDHEN, CDR2 SYDVKM. With 1 base clipped from V and 0 bases from J, the junction kept 2 bases outside the gene matches. CDR3 DNA: TGTGCCAGCAGTTTATCACAGGGGGCTAGCACAGATACGCAGTATTTT. This sequence encodes CASSLSQGASTDTQYF.

The sample holds one count of this clonotype. The genes are TRBV2 and TRBJ2-1; 7 positions match TRBD2. The CDR3 is made up of 17 amino acids. V trimming: 3 bases; J trimming: 6 bases; junction bases outside the gene matches: 14. In germline, CDR1 is SNHLY, CDR2 FYNNEI. Written as DNA, the CDR3 is TGTGCCAGCAGTGATTCCCGGGACTATGATTCAACCAATGAGCAGTTCTTC. Its translation is CASSDSRDYDSTNEQFF.

This clonotype was seen a few times. The rearrangement joins TRBV7-2 to TRBJ2-7, with no clear D. Germline CDR1 is SGHTA and CDR2 is FQGNSA. V was cut by 4 bases and J by 3 bases, with 4 bases left in between. This CDR3 has 11 amino acids. CDR3 in DNA: TGTGCCAGCAGCTACGTCTACGAGCAGTACTTC. The encoded protein is CASSYVYEQYF.

The chain is built from TRBV2 and TRBJ2-7; a weak D match, TRBD2 (6 bases). Germline V gives CDR1 SNHLY, CDR2 FYNNEI. V lost 10 bases and J 2 bases, leaving 18 bases between the germline ends. The CDR3 sequence is 14 residues long. The CDR3 nucleotides read TGTGCCACCCGACGCGGGACGTCAGCCTACGAGCAGTACTTC. It encodes CATRRGTSAYEQYF.

This clonotype was seen many times. The chain combines TRBV7-9 with TRBJ2-5, with D tentatively TRBD2 (6 bases). CDR3 size: 15 residues. The germline V and J ends were trimmed by 5 bases and 5 bases, with 18 bases remaining between them. Germline assignment: CDR1 SEHNR and CDR2 FQNEAQ (reference sequence). The chain's CDR3 is CASSPTTGGLETQYF. The CDR3 DNA follows: TGTGCCAGCAGCCCCACGACCGGAGGGTTGGAGACCCAGTACTTC.

This clonotype was observed a handful of times. The chain uses TRBV20-1 and TRBJ1-6; possibly TRBD1 for D (6 bases). From germline, CDR1 is DFQATT and CDR2 SNEGSKA (reference sequence). CDR3 length: 15 residues. The CDR3 loop is CSAETDSSYNSPLHF. The DNA for the CDR3 is TGCAGCGCGGAAACGGACAGCTCCTATAATTCACCCCTCCACTTT.

Here the CDR3 reads CASSVSASNYGYTF. CDR3 DNA: TGTGCCAGCAGTGTAAGTGCGTCTAACTATGGCTACACCTTC. The chain joins TRBV12-3 or TRBV12-4 to TRBJ1-2; no reliable D call. The length of the CDR3 is 14 residues. V was clipped by 5 bases and J by 0 bases, with 10 bases between them.

CDR3 sequence (DNA): TGTGCCAGCAGCTTAAGGGGACTCTATGGCTACACCTTC. It translates to CASSLRGLYGYTF. This chain uses TRBV7-2 with TRBJ1-2; weak D call: TRBD1 (5 bases). V lost 2 bases and J 4 bases, leaving 8 bases between the germline ends. The CDR3 contains 13 residues. CDR1 and CDR2 (germline): SGHTA, FQGNSA.

The rearrangement uses TRBV27 and TRBJ2-1, with 7 nucleotides matching TRBD1. Germline-derived CDR1 and CDR2 are MNHEY and SMNVEV (reference sequence). The CDR3 extends over 13 amino acids. V was pared by 4 bases and J by 8 bases, with 5 bases of the junction left unmatched. The DNA for the CDR3 is TGTGCCAGCAGTTCCAGACAGGGAGATGAGCAGTTCTTC. Its protein product is CASSSRQGDEQFF.

This clonotype has at least ten counts. This chain connects TRBV20-1 to TRBJ2-3, with 9 bases identical to TRBD1. The CDR3 is 15 amino acids. CDR1 is DFQATT and CDR2 is SNEGSKA in the germline V gene (reference sequence). V was clipped by 3 bases and J by 4 bases; unmatched bases: 8. CDR3 sequence reads: CSASPTGGLADTQYF. Here the CDR3 DNA reads TGCAGTGCTAGCCCGACAGGGGGTCTGGCAGATACGCAGTATTTT.

This clonotype was detected a few times. V usage is TRBV20-1 and J usage is TRBJ2-7; TRBD2 matches at 8 bases. Germline V gene sequence: CDR1 DFQATT, CDR2 SNEGSKA (reference sequence). The CDR3 runs to 17 residues. V lost 0 bases to trimming and J lost 7 bases; unmatched junction nucleotides: 17. The CDR3 nucleotides are TGCAGTGCTAGAGATATGGTAGCGGGAAAACATTTGGGGGAGCAGTACTTC. Residues: CSARDMVAGKHLGEQYF.

This clonotype was counted a few times. The rearrangement links TRBV6-1 to TRBJ1-6, with D uncertain. V lost 10 bases to trimming and J lost 5 bases, with 9 bases between them. This CDR3 has 12 amino acids. CDR1 and CDR2 from the germline V gene are MNHNS and SASEGT. CDR3 bases: TGTGCCACCGGACCGGATAATTCACCCCTCCACTTT. Its protein product is CATGPDNSPLHF.

In its sample, this clonotype was seen a few times. The gene calls are TRBV28 and TRBJ2-5; 7 bases line up with TRBD2. Per the germline V gene, CDR1 is MDHEN and CDR2 is SYDVKM. V shed 7 bases, J shed 7 bases, and the junction held 6 bases outside the gene matches. The CDR3 covers 12 residues. This chain's CDR3 is CASTFTGGTQYF. In DNA, the CDR3 is TGTGCCAGCACCTTCACGGGGGGGACCCAGTACTTC. The entire variable domain, with the rest obtained from reference TRBV28 and TRBJ2-5, is as follows: DVKVTQSSRYLVKRTGEKVFLECVQDMDHENMFWYRQDPGLGLRLIYFSYDVKMKEKGDIPEGYSVSREKKERFSLILESASTNQTSMYLCASTFTGGTQYFGPGTRLLVL.

The chain is built from TRBV20-1 and TRBJ2-7, with 7 positions matching TRBD2. There are 15 residues in the CDR3. Germline V gives CDR1 DFQATT, CDR2 SNEGSKA (reference sequence). The V and J ends lost 3 bases and 7 bases, in that order; junction bases with no gene match: 15. DNA of the CDR3: TGCAGTGCTAGTCTGGCTAGCGGCCCTCTCAATGAGCAGTACTTC. Translating it yields CSASLASGPLNEQYF.

The V and J genes are TRBV11-2 and TRBJ2-2; the match to TRBD2 covers 7 bases. Germline trimming cut 6 bases from V and 1 base from J; bases unmatched to any gene: 8. The CDR3 runs to 16 residues. Germline V lookup: CDR1 SGHAT, CDR2 FQNNGV. The CDR3 loop reads CASRTLAAGNTGELFF. As DNA, the CDR3 is TGTGCCAGCAGGACCCTAGCGGCGGGGAACACCGGGGAGCTGTTTTTT.

There are a few counts of this clonotype. V and J are TRBV5-1 and TRBJ1-1, with a tentative D call TRBD1 (5 bases). The CDR3 loop spans 13 amino acids. Germline lookup yields CDR1 SGHRS and CDR2 YFSETQ. V shed 4 bases and J shed 8 bases, with 15 bases lying between them. The CDR3 region has the DNA TGCGCCAGCAGCCCACCGGGGGGAGGCGAAGCTTTCTTT. It is translated as CASSPPGGGEAFF. The whole variable domain, remainder taken from reference TRBV5-1 and TRBJ1-1, is KAGVTQTPRYLIKTRGQQVTLSCSPISGHRSVSWYQQTPGQGLQFLFEYFSETQRNKGNFPGRFSGRQFSNSRSEMNVSTLELGDSALYLCASSPPGGGEAFFGQGTRLTVV.

This clonotype occurred many times. V is TRBV27 and J is TRBJ2-7, with D perhaps TRBD1 (5 bases). V was shortened by 0 bases and J by 6 bases, with 15 bases between the two germline ends. This CDR3 has 15 amino acids. Germline assignment: CDR1 MNHEY and CDR2 SMNVEV (reference sequence). The CDR3, as DNA: TGTGCCAGCAGTTTATCGGTAGGGGCCACTGGCGAGCAGTACTTC. This gives the protein CASSLSVGATGEQYF.

This clonotype turned up a few times. The chain has TRBV6-1 and TRBJ2-7; TRBD1 might be the D (5 bases). This CDR3 region has 14 residues. Trimming shortened V by 4 bases and J by 2 bases, and 12 bases separated the two germline ends. Germline loops: CDR1 MNHNS, CDR2 SASEGT. CDR3 loop: CASSGTPRPYEQYF. DNA of the CDR3: TGTGCCAGCAGTGGGACACCTCGTCCCTACGAGCAGTACTTC.

The V gene is TRBV20-1, the J gene TRBJ2-7; possibly TRBD2 for D (6 bases). V was cut by 4 bases and J by 7 bases, with 23 bases left in between. The CDR3 is 15 amino acids. In germline, CDR1 is DFQATT, CDR2 SNEGSKA (reference sequence). The CDR3 DNA follows: TGCAGTGCTACGGACGAGGCGGGAATCTACAATGAGCAGTACTTC. Protein sequence: CSATDEAGIYNEQYF.